These 20 T cell receptor beta chains came from one sample sequenced in a study of neurological immune-mediated disorders. From the 5' RACE reads, TCRdb called clonotypes with MiXCR, one entry per CDR3 protein. The sample contains around 37,000 distinct CDR3 sequences, approximately 14% of which appear only once. Sequencing input: PBMCs. The receptors come from a woman aged 45-65 years with HTLV-1-associated myelopathy (HAM/TSP).

This clonotype was observed at least ten times. The rearrangement uses TRBV7-9 and TRBJ2-2; D is unresolved. The germline CDR1 and CDR2 sequences are SEHNR and FQNEAQ (reference sequence). The CDR3 has 16 residues. V was clipped by 1 base and J by 2 bases, with 11 bases between them. The CDR3 DNA sequence: TGTGCCAGCAGCTTAGGAAGGCGAGTCAACACCGGGGAGCTGTTTTTT. Its translation: CASSLGRRVNTGELFF.

This clonotype was detected many times. The chain carries TRBV12-3 or TRBV12-4 and TRBJ2-1; D not resolved. V was trimmed by 1 base and J by 9 bases, leaving 10 bases between them. This CDR3 is built from 13 residues. CDR3 protein: CASSLGLKGEQFF. The CDR3 DNA reads as TGTGCCAGCAGTTTAGGGTTAAAGGGTGAGCAGTTCTTC.

This clonotype was seen repeatedly, ten times or more. The chain combines TRBV12-3 or TRBV12-4 with TRBJ1-2, with D unresolved. V shed 6 bases and J shed 3 bases, with 8 bases lying between them. There are 12 residues in the CDR3. The CDR3 reads CASSYPDYGYTF. The CDR3 nucleotides are TGTGCCAGCAGCTATCCTGACTATGGCTACACCTTC.

This clonotype was observed many times. The chain recombines TRBV6-6 with TRBJ2-3, with D uncertain. This CDR3 has 12 residues. V lost 5 bases and J lost 5, with 8 bases in between. In germline, CDR1 is MNHNY, CDR2 SVGAGI (reference sequence). The DNA for the CDR3 is TGTGCCAGCAGTCCCCGGCGAGATACGCAGTATTTT. Translated: CASSPRRDTQYF.

This clonotype was seen at least ten times. The chain links TRBV6-2 or TRBV6-3 to TRBJ2-2; D remains unclear. Trimming took 4 bases from V and 5 from J, leaving 8 bases between them. CDR1 is MNHEY, CDR2 SVGEGT, per germline. The CDR3 length is 13 residues. The CDR3 sequence: CASSFQQTGELFF. In nucleotides, the CDR3 is TGTGCCAGCAGTTTCCAGCAGACCGGGGAGCTGTTTTTT.

This sequence joins TRBV2 and TRBJ2-7; tentative D call: TRBD1 (6 bases). V gave up 9 bases and J gave up 7 bases, with 19 bases separating them. Germline values: CDR1 SNHLY, CDR2 FYNNEI. This CDR3 has 13 residues. The CDR3: CARSRGFSGEQYF. DNA for the CDR3: TGTGCCAGGTCCAGGGGATTCTCGGGGGAGCAGTACTTC.

This clonotype was seen many times. The chain has TRBV5-1 and TRBJ2-5; perhaps TRBD1 as D (6 bases). This CDR3 is 14 amino acids long. Germline V gene data show CDR1 as SGHRS and CDR2 as YFSETQ. V lost 3 bases, J lost 2 bases, and 11 bases lay in between. CDR3 nucleotide sequence: TGCGCCAGCAGCTCCGGGACATCACAAGAGACCCAGTACTTC. Its translation is CASSSGTSQETQYF.

In this sample, this clonotype turned up many times. The V call is TRBV7-2, the J call TRBJ2-1, with 8 bases that match TRBD2. V lost 5 bases, J lost 0 bases, and 9 bases stayed unmatched. The CDR3 loop spans 17 amino acids. Germline-derived CDR1 and CDR2 are SGHTA and FQGNSA. CDR3 region: CASSPRTSLSSYNEQFF. The CDR3 coding sequence is TGTGCCAGCAGCCCCCGGACTAGCCTTAGCTCCTACAATGAGCAGTTCTTC. The variable domain in full, completed from reference TRBV7-2 and TRBJ2-1, reads GAGVSQSPSNKVTEKGKDVELRCDPISGHTALYWYRQSLGQGLEFLIYFQGNSAPDKSGLPSDRFSAERTGGSVSTLTIQRTQQEDSAVYLCASSPRTSLSSYNEQFFGPGTRLTVL.

This clonotype was seen ten or more times. This chain links TRBV28 with TRBJ2-3; the match to TRBD2 covers 14 bases. Germline values: CDR1 MDHEN, CDR2 SYDVKM. The J segment lost 1 base and the V segment lost 5 bases, leaving 8 bases of the junction unmatched. The CDR3 contains 18 residues. The CDR3 DNA is TGTGCCAGCAGTCCGCGACTAGCGGGGGGGCCGGGCACAGATACGCAGTATTTT. This translates into CASSPRLAGGPGTDTQYF.

On this clonotype itself: The conserved closing phenylalanine or tryptophan is absent in this CDR3, likely reflecting a read error. This chain joins TRBV20-1 and TRBJ1-1; D not resolved. This CDR3 has 14 amino acids. V was clipped by 0 bases and J by 8 bases, with 16 bases between them. Germline-derived CDR1 and CDR2 are DFQATT and SNEGSKA (reference sequence). The CDR3 reads CSARDLIAGREAFS. As DNA, the CDR3 is TGCAGTGCTAGAGATCTGATTGCAGGCCGGGAAGCTTTCTCT.

This clonotype was counted between two and nine times. The V and J genes are TRBV10-3 and TRBJ2-7; 7 nucleotides match TRBD1. The CDR3 loop spans 15 amino acids. Trimming took 6 bases from V and 5 from J; bases not matched to a gene: 13. The germline gives CDR1 ENHRY, CDR2 SYGVKD. CDR3 in amino acids: CAIRRGQQGVHEQYF. Written as DNA, the CDR3 is TGTGCCATCAGGCGCGGACAGCAGGGGGTCCACGAGCAGTACTTC.

Ten or more counts support this clonotype. The V gene is TRBV3-1, the J gene TRBJ1-1, with D unclear. The CDR3 spans 13 residues. Germline V gene data show CDR1 as LGHDT and CDR2 as YNNKEL (reference sequence). Deletions cut 0 bases from V and 9 bases from J, with 11 bases between. The CDR3 region is CASSQESRKKAFF. CDR3 bases: TGTGCCAGCAGCCAAGAGTCTCGGAAAAAAGCTTTCTTT.

At least ten counts were recorded for this clonotype. The V and J genes are TRBV3-2 and TRBJ2-3; the D segment call TRBD2 is taken from the table without a DNA check. TRBV3-2 is a documented pseudogene. The CDR3 sequence is 17 residues long. The CDR3 protein is CASSRSTSGGGTDTQYF. DNA of the CDR3: TGTGCCAGCAGCCGTTCGACTAGCGGGGGAGGCACAGATACGCAGTATTTT.

At least ten counts were recorded for this clonotype. This chain links TRBV5-1 with TRBJ1-1; D is unresolved. Germline V gives CDR1 SGHRS, CDR2 YFSETQ. V shed 0 bases and J shed 4 bases, with 22 bases lying between them. The CDR3 has 18 amino acids. CDR3 coding DNA: TGCGCCAGCAGCTTGGAATCCGGGGTCGGTGAGCTGGGCACTGAAGCTTTCTTT. It translates to CASSLESGVGELGTEAFF.

This clonotype was picked up many times. The genes are TRBV7-2 and TRBJ2-3; TRBD2 matches 13 bases. The CDR3 is made up of 16 amino acids. V lost 4 bases, J lost 7 bases, and 8 bases stayed unmatched. Germline-derived CDR1 and CDR2 are SGHTA and FQGNSA. In DNA form, the CDR3 reads TGTGCCAGCAGCTCACCGGGACTAGCGGGACGGAATACGCAGTATTTT. It specifies CASSSPGLAGRNTQYF.

This clonotype was found many times. The chain has TRBV5-8 and TRBJ2-1; 10 nucleotides agree with TRBD2. There are 14 residues in the CDR3. CDR1 and CDR2 from the germline V gene are SGHTS and YDEGEE. V was clipped by 6 bases and J by 12 bases; unmatched bases: 12. The CDR3 DNA reads TGTGCCAGCACCTTACAGCGGGGGGGCGTAAGGCAGTTCTTC. Residues: CASTLQRGGVRQFF.

This clonotype ranks as medium-sized. The V call is TRBV6-5, the J call TRBJ1-5; weak D call: TRBD1 (5 bases). The CDR3 contains 15 residues. V was pared by 0 bases and J by 5 bases, with 11 bases between. Germline assignment: CDR1 MNHEY and CDR2 SVGAGI. This chain's CDR3 is CASSYSGAGHQPQHF. The CDR3 coding sequence is TGTGCCAGCAGTTACTCAGGGGCGGGACATCAGCCCCAGCATTTT.

This clonotype was found a few times. The V gene is TRBV6-4, the J gene TRBJ1-2; 7 bases fit TRBD1. Germline lookup yields CDR1 MRHNA and CDR2 SNTAGT. With V trimmed by 2 bases and J by 4 bases, 1 base remained unmatched. This CDR3 contains 13 residues. The CDR3 bases are TGTGCCAGCAGTGACGGGGACAGCTATGGCTACACCTTC. Protein sequence: CASSDGDSYGYTF.

Worth noting for this clonotype: A read error may produce the germline difference seen at one junction end. J is TRBJ1-6 and V is TRBV27; D not resolved. This CDR3 is 13 amino acids long. Germline loops: CDR1 MNHEY, CDR2 SMNVEV (reference sequence). The DNA for the CDR3 is TGTGCCAACAGTTTAACGGGGAATTCACCCATCCACTTT. Its protein product is CANSLTGNSPIHF.

The table lists this clonotype with many counts. The rearrangement links TRBV4-3 to TRBJ2-1; D not resolved. The CDR3 spans 15 residues. CDR1 is LGHNA, CDR2 YSLEER, per germline. With 2 bases removed from V and 4 bases from J, the gap between germline ends came to 12 bases. In nucleotides, the CDR3 is TGCGCCAGCAGCCAAAGTCGGTACGGGTACAATGAGCAGTTCTTC. Amino acid sequence: CASSQSRYGYNEQFF.